A selection of T cell receptor beta chains follows, all from one sample in a study of cytomegalovirus exposure and HLA in healthy donors. Sequenced by immunoSEQ multiplex PCR; TCRdb stores in-frame clones only, minus some. Of about 47,000 clones in the sample, more than 85% were seen once. Sequenced: PBMCs. The receptors derive from a man younger than 35 in good health and CMV-seronegative. Each CDR3 is given with its conserved first and last residue. The D gene is left open where the match is weak. For some rows the clone size is stated as once, few or many, or as a class when expanded; others skip it.

J gene,clone size,V gene,D gene,CDR3 protein,CDR3 DNA
TRBJ2-7,.,TRBV7-9,.,CASSYTGPPTEQYF,TGTGCCAGCAGCTATACAGGCCCTCCTACCGAGCAGTACTTC
TRBJ2-2,.,TRBV27,.,CASTGLYTGELFF,TGTGCCAGCACGGGACTGTACACCGGGGAGCTGTTTTTT
TRBJ1-2,once,TRBV7-2,TRBD1,CASSLGGQGSGYTF,TGTGCCAGCAGCTTAGGAGGACAGGGGTCTGGCTACACCTTC
TRBJ2-7,once,TRBV14,TRBD2,CASSHRREGRNEQYF,TGTGCCAGCAGCCATCGGCGGGAGGGGAGGAACGAGCAGTACTTC
TRBJ2-3,.,TRBV6-4,TRBD2,CATSPTSASTDTQYF,TGTGCCACGTCGCCAACTAGCGCGAGCACAGATACGCAGTATTTT
TRBJ1-6,.,TRBV7-9,.,CASSFEGESPLHF,TGTGCCAGCAGCTTCGAGGGGGAGTCACCCCTCCACTTT
TRBJ2-1,.,TRBV5-6,TRBD1,CASSSGQEVYNEQFF,TGTGCCAGCAGCTCGGGACAGGAGGTTTACAATGAGCAGTTCTTC
TRBJ1-2,.,TRBV7-2,.,CASSYGTRTTNYGYTF,TGTGCCAGCAGCTACGGAACACGAACTACTAACTATGGCTACACCTTC
TRBJ2-2,.,TRBV18,.,CASSPGQTNTGELFF,TGTGCCAGCTCACCCGGACAGACTAACACCGGGGAGCTGTTTTTT
TRBJ1-1,.,TRBV6-5,TRBD1,CASINDRGRVAEAFF,TGTGCCAGCATTAACGACAGGGGGCGGGTCGCTGAAGCTTTCTTT
TRBJ1-6,.,TRBV6-1,.,CASRLDNSYNSPLHF,TGTGCCAGCAGATTGGACAATTCCTATAATTCACCCCTCCACTTT
TRBJ1-1,once,TRBV7-3,.,CASSPAGGGTEAFF,TGTGCCAGCAGCCCAGCGGGAGGGGGCACTGAAGCTTTCTTT
TRBJ2-5,.,TRBV7-9,.,CASSLEGQGQETQYF,TGTGCCAGCAGCTTAGAGGGGCAGGGCCAAGAGACCCAGTACTTC
TRBJ1-4,once,TRBV28,TRBD1,CASNPYRTGGNEKLFF,TGTGCCAGCAATCCCTATCGGACAGGGGGTAATGAAAAACTGTTTTTT
TRBJ2-1,.,TRBV29-1,.,CSVVALSSYNEQFF,TGCAGCGTTGTAGCGCTCAGCTCCTACAATGAGCAGTTCTTC
TRBJ2-2,.,TRBV28,TRBD1,CASSPPPLTTGAAGELFF,TGTGCCAGCAGCCCTCCCCCACTGACAACAGGGGCGGCCGGGGAGCTGTTTTTT